This T cell receptor beta chain was sequenced for a study of preoperative IRX-2 immunotherapy in early breast cancer. Data came from immunoSEQ multiplex PCR; TCRdb stores just in-frame clones and leaves some out. The sample has 95,000 to 100,000 clones, around 86% seen once; the top ten hold roughly 2%. This clone appeared once. Treatment meaning: preoperative locoregional IRX-2 cytokine immunotherapy. The sample consisted of tumor tissue, taken after IRX-2 immunotherapy. This TCR was sampled from a human donor with breast cancer.

CDR3 DNA: TGTGCCTGGAGTGTAATGGGGGCGGGGAATCAGCCCCAGCATTTT. This codes for CAWSVMGAGNQPQHF. The chain links TRBV30 to TRBJ1-5; maybe TRBD1 (6 bases). Germline assignment: CDR1 GTSNPN and CDR2 SVGIG (reference sequence). The CDR3 runs 15 residues. V lost 0 bases and J 4 bases, leaving 13 bases between the germline ends. The variable domain in full, completed from reference TRBV30 and TRBJ1-5, reads SQTIHQWPATLVQPVGSPLSLECTVEGTSNPNLYWYRQAAGRGLQLLFYSVGIGQISSEVPQNLSASRPQDRQFILSSKKLLLSDSGFYLCAWSVMGAGNQPQHFGDGTRLSIL.